A selection of T cell receptor beta chains follows, all from one sample in a study of T cell responses to AZD1222 COVID-19 vaccine. This table comes from immunoSEQ multiplex PCR, and its TCRdb copy is limited to in-frame clones, with some not included. The top ten clones hold 1.6% of a sample with roughly 96,000 clones, 89% of them seen once. Sequencing was performed on peripheral blood, taken on day 0 of AZD1222 vaccination. These TCRs come from an adult in good health. CDR3s include the opening cysteine and the closing phenylalanine or tryptophan. D genes are given only for firm matches. Part of the rows lack a size; the others show once, few, many or a class for expanded clones.

.	.	TRBV6-5	TRBJ2-1	CASSSAFPSASEQFF	TGTGCCAGCAGTTCCGCCTTTCCTAGCGCAAGTGAGCAGTTCTTC
.	.	TRBV28	TRBJ1-6	CASSLSWGYNSPLHF	TGTGCCAGCAGTTTATCCTGGGGGTATAATTCACCCCTCCACTTT
.	.	TRBV18	TRBJ2-7	CASSRDLGVAYEQYF	TGTGCCAGCTCACGGGACCTAGGGGTAGCCTACGAGCAGTACTTC
once	.	TRBV2	TRBJ1-1	CASTQGVNTEAFF	TGTGCCAGCACACAGGGAGTGAACACTGAAGCTTTCTTT
once	TRBD1	TRBV28	TRBJ1-5	CASGYTGGGNQPQHF	TGTGCCAGCGGATATACAGGGGGCGGCAATCAGCCCCAGCATTTT
once	.	TRBV19	TRBJ1-5	CASSTPSRANQPQHF	TGTGCCAGTAGTACCCCCTCCAGGGCCAATCAGCCCCAGCATTTT
.	.	TRBV6-5	TRBJ2-7	CATSDSRIREQYF	TGTGCCACTTCCGACAGCCGTATCCGCGAGCAGTACTTC
.	TRBD1	TRBV30	TRBJ1-6	CAWSLKSGGKHSPLHF	TGTGCCTGGAGCTTAAAGTCAGGGGGCAAGCATTCACCCCTCCACTTT
.	.	TRBV3-1/TRBV3-2	TRBJ1-6	CASSQDFGNSPLHF	TGTGCCAGCAGCCAAGATTTTGGCAATTCACCCCTCCACTTT
.	.	TRBV19	TRBJ1-1	CASSISINTEAFF	TGTGCCAGTAGTATTTCAATTAACACTGAAGCTTTCTTT
.	.	TRBV11-3	TRBJ2-2	CASSRPEVTGELFF	TGTGCCAGCAGCCGCCCTGAAGTCACCGGGGAGCTGTTTTTT
once	TRBD2	TRBV4-3	TRBJ2-3	CASSPLGRGEFTDTQYF	TGCGCCAGCAGCCCCCTCGGGCGGGGGGAATTCACAGATACGCAGTATTTT
.	.	TRBV6-5	TRBJ1-5	CASSYGGYSNQPQHF	TGTGCCAGCAGTTACGGCGGGTATAGCAATCAGCCCCAGCATTTT
once	.	TRBV3-1/TRBV3-2	TRBJ2-5	CASSHTGTKETQYF	TGTGCCAGCAGCCATACCGGTACGAAGGAGACCCAGTACTTC
.	TRBD2	TRBV7-6	TRBJ2-3	CASSLDSLAGGRADTQYF	TGTGCCAGCAGCTTAGATAGCCTAGCGGGGGGCCGCGCAGATACGCAGTATTTT
.	.	TRBV5-1	TRBJ1-1	CASSVRGWGTEAFF	TGCGCCAGCAGCGTAAGGGGCTGGGGGACTGAAGCTTTCTTT
.	.	TRBV19	TRBJ1-5	CASSIGYHGSNQPQHF	TGTGCCAGTAGTATAGGGTATCATGGAAGCAATCAGCCCCAGCATTTT
.	.	TRBV6-1	TRBJ1-2	CASSEAGAASGYGYTF	TGTGCCAGCAGTGAGGCAGGGGCCGCTAGCGGGTATGGCTACACCTTC
few	.	TRBV2	TRBJ2-1	CASTRGGGNEQFF	TGTGCCAGCACCAGGGGGGGAGGAAATGAGCAGTTCTTC
.	.	TRBV29-1	TRBJ2-7	CSAVRGGGYEQYF	TGCAGCGCCGTACGCGGGGGCGGCTACGAGCAGTACTTC
.	.	TRBV7-8	TRBJ1-2	CASSPSTSYGYTF	TGTGCCAGCAGCCCTAGTACGTCCTATGGCTACACCTTC
.	.	TRBV5-4	TRBJ1-2	CASSSNNYGYTF	TGTGCCAGCAGCTCTAATAACTATGGCTACACCTTC
.	.	TRBV30	TRBJ1-6	CAWSPFREIDNSPLHF	TGTGCCTGGAGCCCTTTCCGGGAAATAGATAATTCACCCCTCCACTTT
.	.	TRBV29-1	TRBJ1-1	CSVRAGNTEAFF	TGCAGCGTGCGGGCAGGCAACACTGAAGCTTTCTTT
.	.	TRBV19	TRBJ2-7	CASSSQGGLYEQYF	TGTGCCAGTAGTAGTCAGGGGGGACTCTACGAGCAGTACTTC
.	.	TRBV27	TRBJ1-4	CASSSTGRREKLFF	TGTGCCAGCAGTTCCACCGGGAGGCGTGAAAAACTGTTTTTT
once	.	TRBV7-2	TRBJ2-1	CASSYSPSSYNEQFF	TGTGCCAGCAGCTACAGTCCGAGCTCCTACAATGAGCAGTTCTTC
.	.	TRBV27	TRBJ1-2	CASSLSDRAYGYTF	TGTGCCAGCAGTTTGTCGGACAGAGCCTATGGCTACACCTTC